This TCR beta chain was observed in a study of blood T cell repertoires in COVID-19. Turning to the study itself: The cDNA or gDNA used as material had been derived from T cells, B-cell-depleted T cells, or PBMCs.

This CDR3 has 17 residues. Germline loops: CDR1 SGHTA, CDR2 FQGTGA. V shed 0 bases and J 6 bases; nucleotides not matched to a gene: 11. Per the authors' pipeline: Quantification of nucleated cells was approximated via reference gene primer amplification. The data were produced by immunoSEQ multiplex PCR, yet TCRdb's version contains in-frame clones alone and is incomplete. The DNA was the basis for D and trimming; V, J and clone size are from that table. The sample shows a few hundred thousand clones, about 85% of them seen only once. The receptor's source is a human donor with COVID-19, enrolled during active disease. The donor label of this sample is uncertain. V gene TRBV7-3 combines with J gene TRBJ1-2, with TRBD1 matching 9 bases. Sequences were obtained from peripheral blood. This CDR3 reads CASSLTDAGTGRDGYTF. The CDR3 coding sequence is TGTGCCAGCAGCTTAACAGACGCCGGGACAGGGAGGGATGGCTACACCTTC. The full variable domain, rest sourced from reference TRBV7-3 and TRBJ1-2, is GAGVSQTPSNKVTEKGKYVELRCDPISGHTALYWYRQSLGQGPEFLIYFQGTGAADDSGLPNDRFFAVRPEGSVSTLKIQRTERGDSAVYLCASSLTDAGTGRDGYTFGSGTRLTVV.